The sequence of this TCR beta chain was determined in a study of T cells in Graves' hyperthyroidism and ophthalmopathy. The TCR beta CDR3 regions underwent amplification using RNA transcripts as the source. A set of HTBI primers served as the primers for a first-round RT-PCR of the TCR CDR3. TCRdb re-derived calls from the multiplex PCR reads in MiXCR, one entry per CDR3 protein. The sample gives about 640,000 distinct CDR3 sequences, about a fifth of which show up once; under 35% is in the top ten. This clonotype was detected ten times or more. This TCR came from a man aged 30 to 45 with Graves' ophthalmopathy. The source material was blood.

CDR3 DNA sequence: TGTGCCAGCAGTTTACCCGCGGCAGATACGCAGTATTTT. As protein: CASSLPAADTQYF. The chain employs TRBV12-3 or TRBV12-4 and TRBJ2-3, with D uncertain. Trimming removed 2 bases from V and 4 bases from J, with 7 bases in between. The CDR3 is made up of 13 amino acids.